This T cell receptor beta chain was identified during a study of blood T cell repertoires in COVID-19. Study information: Acute and convalescent COVID-19 specimens originated in the United States, Italy and Spain.

Source study methods: Researchers report that nucleated cell counts were estimated from reference gene primer amplification. Assay used: immunoSEQ multiplex PCR; TCRdb lists only in-frame clones, some missing. That table furnishes V, J and clone size, whereas the DNA furnished D and trimming. Here the sample spans more than 65,000 clones, approximately 89% being singletons. Trimming stripped 2 bases from V and 5 bases from J, with 7 bases between. The germline V gene encodes CDR1 MNHEY and CDR2 SVGAGI. This CDR3 has 12 amino acids. What was sequenced was peripheral blood. The TCR sequence derives from a human donor in a cohort sampled during active COVID-19. The rearrangement links TRBV6-5 to TRBJ2-7; TRBD1 is a possible D gene (6 bases). The CDR3 nucleotides are TGTGCCAGCAGTTACGGGGGCCACGAGCAGTACTTC. Protein product: CASSYGGHEQYF.